This TCR beta chain was recorded in a study of T cell responses to AZD1222 COVID-19 vaccine. Study as a whole: Both about-4-week and about-12-week second-dose recipients were combined.

Using immunoSEQ multiplex PCR, the repertoire was profiled, and TCRdb retains in-frame clones only, with some absent. This table has about 120,000 clones, 81% appearing once. Points from the study as a whole: Just a handful of AZD1222 recipients tested seropositive at baseline. The donors showed a predominance of white British ancestry and of females, with possible underestimation of clonal diversity. Spike-wide vaccine-associated CD4 TCRs dominated at 160-218 and 743-854.

The V end was cut by 0 bases, the J end by 2 bases, with 11 bases between. In germline, CDR1 is SGHRS, CDR2 YFSETQ. The CDR3 spans 16 residues. Points on this clone: Its antigen is not identified.

Sequenced material: peripheral blood, taken on day 0 of AZD1222 vaccination. This TCR derives from an adult in good health. The V and J genes are TRBV5-1 and TRBJ2-2, with D perhaps TRBD1 or TRBD2 (6 bases each). The CDR3 DNA follows: TGCGCCAGCAGCTTGGTGTCCGGGGGCAACACCGGGGAGCTGTTTTTT. It translates to CASSLVSGGNTGELFF.